This T cell receptor (beta chain) was recovered during a study of blood T cells in healthy people across ages. CDR1 and CDR2 from the germline V gene are MNHNS and SASEGT. This CDR3 has 18 residues. The V and J ends lost 0 bases and 1 base respectively, with 16 bases between them. The use of a sample-barcoded 5' primer and a J-beta primer mix characterized a second PCR of roughly 7 to 12 cycles. TCRdb re-called the 5' RACE reads through MiXCR, storing one row per CDR3 protein. This table has more than 1,400,000 distinct CDR3 sequences, 42% appearing once. The TCR was taken from a woman younger than 35 in good health. Input material: blood. The chain recombines TRBV6-1 with TRBJ2-1; D not certain. The CDR3 protein is CASSEALLTSASYNEQFF. CDR3 sequence (DNA): TGTGCCAGCAGTGAAGCGCTATTGACCTCTGCATCCTACAATGAGCAGTTCTTC.